The 11 T cell receptor beta chains reported below all come from one sample, sequenced in a study of cytomegalovirus exposure and HLA in healthy donors. With 60 Vbeta and 13 Jbeta primers, the PCR was carried out. Libraries were prepared by immunoSEQ multiplex PCR; TCRdb keeps only in-frame clonotypes and omits some of them. The sample holds 150,000 to 200,000 clones; roughly 85% are singletons and the top ten take 11% to 15%. The sample consisted of PBMCs. The receptors stem from a man aged 45-60 years in good health and CMV-seropositive.

The sample holds one count of this clone. J is TRBJ2-6 and V is TRBV7-3, with D perhaps matching TRBD1 (5 bases). CDR1 SGHTA and CDR2 FQGTGA come from the germline V gene. Trimming took off 5 bases at V and 1 base at J, with 18 bases between the two ends. This CDR3 comprises 18 residues. The CDR3 DNA reads TGTGCCAGCAGCCCCAGACAGCCGCTAAGGTCTGGGGCCAACGTCCTGACTTTC. Its protein is CASSPRQPLRSGANVLTF.

The CDR3 is CASSLQVNQPQHF. In DNA, the CDR3 is TGCGCCAGCAGCTTGCAGGTCAATCAGCCCCAGCATTTT. V gene TRBV5-1 combines with J gene TRBJ1-5; D gene unclear. The germline CDR1 and CDR2 sequences are SGHRS and YFSETQ. V lost 1 base and J 3 bases, leaving 5 bases between the germline ends. The CDR3 has 13 residues.

The gene calls are TRBV11-2 and TRBJ1-2; no definite D call. V gave up 1 base and J gave up 8 bases, with 11 bases separating them. The CDR3 sequence is 13 residues long. The germline gives CDR1 SGHAT, CDR2 FQNNGV. CDR3 nucleotides: TGTGCCAGCAGCTTAGTCCGGGGTTCGGGCTACACCTTC. Its translation: CASSLVRGSGYTF.

CDR3 amino acids: CASSGLGQGGYNEQFF. The CDR3 nucleotides are TGTGCCAGCAGTGGGCTCGGACAGGGTGGCTACAATGAGCAGTTCTTC. The chain has TRBV6-1 and TRBJ2-1; 8 bases line up with TRBD1. The CDR3 loop spans 16 amino acids. Germline CDR1 and CDR2: MNHNS and SASEGT. J gave up 3 bases and V 4 bases, and 8 bases lay outside the gene matches.

This clone turned up a few times. The chain recombines TRBV7-7 with TRBJ2-7; possible D gene TRBD2, 7 bases. This CDR3 spans 14 amino acids. The germline V and J ends were trimmed by 2 bases and 6 bases, with 14 bases remaining between them. Germline CDR1 and CDR2: SSHAT and FNYEAQ (reference sequence). The CDR3: CASSLFEGEGEQYF. The CDR3 DNA follows: TGTGCCAGCAGCTTATTTGAGGGGGAGGGCGAGCAGTACTTC.

The chain couples TRBV7-2 to TRBJ1-5, with D possibly matching TRBD1 (6 bases). Per germline, CDR1 SGHTA and CDR2 FQGNSA. V gave up 5 bases and J gave up 2 bases, with 19 bases separating them. The CDR3 contains 17 residues. In DNA form, the CDR3 reads TGTGCCAGCAGCCCATATTTTGACAGGAATCGCAATCAGCCCCAGCATTTT. Protein product: CASSPYFDRNRNQPQHF.

The V call is TRBV4-3, the J call TRBJ2-5, with D perhaps matching TRBD2 (6 bases). Looked up from germline, CDR1 is LGHNA and CDR2 is YSLEER. V dropped 0 bases and J dropped 3 bases, with 11 bases sitting between them. CDR3 length: 15 residues. CDR3 sequence: CASSQDRGEEETQYF. The CDR3 DNA sequence: TGCGCCAGCAGCCAAGATCGCGGGGAGGAAGAGACCCAGTACTTC.

This sequence joins TRBV2 and TRBJ2-7; a weak D match, TRBD1 (6 bases). Germline V lookup: CDR1 SNHLY, CDR2 FYNNEI. V lost 7 bases and J lost 6, with 19 bases in between. The CDR3 is 14 residues long. The CDR3 sequence: CASKGEPRGLEQYV. CDR3 sequence (DNA): TGTGCCAGCAAGGGGGAACCTCGGGGTCTCGAGCAGTACGTC.

A few counts support this clone. The V call is TRBV7-3, the J call TRBJ2-3; perhaps TRBD2 as D (6 bases). CDR3 length: 16 amino acids. The V end lost 5 bases, the J end lost 1 base, and 16 bases lay between the germline ends. Germline loops: CDR1 SGHTA, CDR2 FQGTGA. The CDR3 spells CASSDSGTLRTDTQYF. Here the CDR3 DNA reads TGTGCCAGCAGCGACTCAGGGACTTTACGCACAGATACGCAGTATTTT.

The chain uses TRBV4-1 and TRBJ2-6; tentative D call: TRBD2 (6 bases). The CDR3 spans 17 residues. Trimming cost V 1 base and J 0 bases, with 10 bases left between them. Germline lookup yields CDR1 MGHRA and CDR2 YSYEKL. The CDR3 region is CASSQGVRGSGANVLTF. The DNA of the CDR3 is TGCGCCAGCAGCCAAGGGGTGCGGGGCTCTGGGGCCAACGTCCTGACTTTC.

The chain employs TRBV5-1 and TRBJ1-1; D is perhaps TRBD1 (6 bases). From germline, CDR1 is SGHRS and CDR2 YFSETQ. This CDR3 contains 14 residues. Trimming cost V 7 bases and J 0 bases, with 13 bases left between them. The CDR3 DNA reads TGCGCCAGCTCCGAGGGGGGGATGAACACTGAAGCTTTCTTT. This gives the protein CASSEGGMNTEAFF.